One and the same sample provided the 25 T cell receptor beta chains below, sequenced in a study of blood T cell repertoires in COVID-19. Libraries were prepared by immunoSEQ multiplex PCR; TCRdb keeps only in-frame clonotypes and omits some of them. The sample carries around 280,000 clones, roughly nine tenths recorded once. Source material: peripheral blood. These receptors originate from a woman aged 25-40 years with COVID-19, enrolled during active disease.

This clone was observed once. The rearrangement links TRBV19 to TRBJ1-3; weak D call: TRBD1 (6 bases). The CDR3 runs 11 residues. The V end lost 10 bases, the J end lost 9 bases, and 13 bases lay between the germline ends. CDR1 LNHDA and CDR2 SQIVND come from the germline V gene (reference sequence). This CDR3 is CATTTGSTIYF. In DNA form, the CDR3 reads TGTGCCACAACTACAGGGTCCACCATATATTTT.

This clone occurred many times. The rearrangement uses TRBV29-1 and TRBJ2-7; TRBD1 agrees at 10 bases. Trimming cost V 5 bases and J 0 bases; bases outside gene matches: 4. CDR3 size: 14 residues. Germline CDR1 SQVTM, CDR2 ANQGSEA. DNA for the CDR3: TGCAGCGTTTGGGGGACAGGGGTCTCCTACGAGCAGTACTTC. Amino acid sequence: CSVWGTGVSYEQYF.

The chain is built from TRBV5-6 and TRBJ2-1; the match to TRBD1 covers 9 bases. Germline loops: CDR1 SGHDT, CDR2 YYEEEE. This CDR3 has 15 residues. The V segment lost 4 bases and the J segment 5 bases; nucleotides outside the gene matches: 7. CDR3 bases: TGTGCCAGCAGCCAACCTGGGACAGGGAACAATGAGCAGTTCTTC. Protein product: CASSQPGTGNNEQFF.

The CDR3 protein is CASSRTTGDTEAFF. The DNA of the CDR3 is TGTGCCAGCAGTCGGACCACAGGGGACACTGAAGCTTTCTTT. This sequence joins TRBV6-5 and TRBJ1-1; TRBD1 matches at 7 bases. CDR3 size: 14 residues. V lost 5 bases, J lost 3 bases, and 6 bases stayed unmatched. Germline V gene sequence: CDR1 MNHEY, CDR2 SVGAGI.

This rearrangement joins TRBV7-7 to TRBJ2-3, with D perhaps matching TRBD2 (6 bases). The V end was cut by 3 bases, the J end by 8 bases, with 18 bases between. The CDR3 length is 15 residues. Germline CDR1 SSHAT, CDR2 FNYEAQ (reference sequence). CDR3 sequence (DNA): TGTGCCAGCAGCTTCGGCGGCGGGGACGGGGCTACGCAGTATTTT. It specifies CASSFGGGDGATQYF.

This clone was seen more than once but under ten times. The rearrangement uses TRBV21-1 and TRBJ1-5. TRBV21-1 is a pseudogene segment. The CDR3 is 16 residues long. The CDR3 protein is CASSKEGRGPNQPQHF. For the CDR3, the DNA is TGTGCCAGCAGCAAAGAGGGCCGAGGGCCCAATCAGCCCCAGCATTTT.

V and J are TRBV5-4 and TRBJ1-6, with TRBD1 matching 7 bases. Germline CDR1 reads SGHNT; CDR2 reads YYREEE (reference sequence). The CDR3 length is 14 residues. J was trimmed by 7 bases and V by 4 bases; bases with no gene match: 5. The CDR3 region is CASSSDRVNSPLHF. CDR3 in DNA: TGTGCCAGCAGCAGTGACAGGGTCAATTCACCCCTCCACTTT.

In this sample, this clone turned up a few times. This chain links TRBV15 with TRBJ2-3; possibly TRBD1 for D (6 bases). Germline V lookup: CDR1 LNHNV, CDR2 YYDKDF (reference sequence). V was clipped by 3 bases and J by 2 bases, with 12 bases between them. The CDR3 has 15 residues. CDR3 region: CATSSHREVTDTQYF. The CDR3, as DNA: TGTGCCACCAGCAGCCACAGGGAAGTCACAGATACGCAGTATTTT.

CDR3 amino acids: CASSLSPLYTEAFF. The CDR3 nucleotides are TGTGCCAGCAGCTTAAGTCCACTCTACACTGAAGCTTTCTTT. The chain employs TRBV7-2 and TRBJ1-1; D is uncertain. V lost 2 bases and J 3 bases, leaving 10 bases between the germline ends. There are 14 residues in the CDR3. Per the germline V gene, CDR1 is SGHTA and CDR2 is FQGNSA.

CDR3 sequence (DNA): TGCGCCAGCAGCTTGGCCAATGAGGGTTACACCTTC. Protein: CASSLANEGYTF. The chain links TRBV5-1 to TRBJ1-2; D uncertain. The V gene lost 0 bases and the J gene lost 11 bases, with 11 bases spanning the gap. The CDR3 runs 12 residues. Germline V gene lookup returns CDR1 SGHRS and CDR2 YFSETQ.

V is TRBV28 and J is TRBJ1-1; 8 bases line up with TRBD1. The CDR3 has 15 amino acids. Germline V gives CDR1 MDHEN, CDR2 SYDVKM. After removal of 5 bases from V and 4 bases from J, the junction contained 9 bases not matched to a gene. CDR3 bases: TGTGCCAGCAGTGACCCAGGGGGCAGAGTCACTGAAGCTTTCTTT. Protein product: CASSDPGGRVTEAFF.

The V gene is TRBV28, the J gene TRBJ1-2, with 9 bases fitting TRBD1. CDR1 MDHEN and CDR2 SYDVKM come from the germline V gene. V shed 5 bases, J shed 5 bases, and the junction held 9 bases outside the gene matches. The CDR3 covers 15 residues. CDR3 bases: TGTGCCAGCAGTCTGTCGACAGGGGGTACATATGGCTACACCTTC. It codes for CASSLSTGGTYGYTF.

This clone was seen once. The CDR3 coding sequence is TGTGCCAGCAGCTTCGCGACTAGTCGCACCCAGTACTTC. It translates to CASSFATSRTQYF. V is TRBV5-6 and J is TRBJ2-5, with D possibly being TRBD2 (6 bases). The CDR3 consists of 13 residues. Looked up from germline, CDR1 is SGHDT and CDR2 is YYEEEE. V was clipped by 2 bases and J by 8 bases, with 13 bases between them. The variable domain in full, with the rest retrieved from reference TRBV5-6 and TRBJ2-5, is DAGVTQSPTHLIKTRGQQVTLRCSPKSGHDTVSWYQQALGQGPQFIFQYYEEEERQRGNFPDRFSGHQFPNYSSELNVNALLLGDSALYLCASSFATSRTQYFGPGTRLLVL.

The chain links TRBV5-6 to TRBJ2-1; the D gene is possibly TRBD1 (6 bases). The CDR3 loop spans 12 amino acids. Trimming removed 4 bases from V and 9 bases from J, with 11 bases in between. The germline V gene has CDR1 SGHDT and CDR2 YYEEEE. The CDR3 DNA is TGTGCCAGCAGCCACACAGGGAGTGAGCAGTTCTTC. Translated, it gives CASSHTGSEQFF.

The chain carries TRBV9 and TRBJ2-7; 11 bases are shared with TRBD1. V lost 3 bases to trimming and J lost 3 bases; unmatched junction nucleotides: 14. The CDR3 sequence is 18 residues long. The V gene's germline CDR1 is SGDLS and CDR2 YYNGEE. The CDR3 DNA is TGTGCCAGCAGCGCAACCACCCCGGGACAGGGGGGTAGCTACGAGCAGTACTTC. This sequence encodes CASSATTPGQGGSYEQYF. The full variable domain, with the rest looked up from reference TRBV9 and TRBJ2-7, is DSGVTQTPKHLITATGQRVTLRCSPRSGDLSVYWYQQSLDQGLQFLIQYYNGEERAKGNILERFSAQQFPDLHSELNLSSLELGDSALYFCASSATTPGQGGSYEQYFGPGTRLTVT.

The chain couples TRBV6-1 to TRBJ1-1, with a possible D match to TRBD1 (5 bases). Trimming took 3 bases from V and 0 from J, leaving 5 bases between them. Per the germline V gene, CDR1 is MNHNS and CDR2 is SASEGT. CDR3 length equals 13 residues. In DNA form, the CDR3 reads TGTGCCAGCAGTGACAGGGTGAACACTGAAGCTTTCTTT. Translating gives CASSDRVNTEAFF.

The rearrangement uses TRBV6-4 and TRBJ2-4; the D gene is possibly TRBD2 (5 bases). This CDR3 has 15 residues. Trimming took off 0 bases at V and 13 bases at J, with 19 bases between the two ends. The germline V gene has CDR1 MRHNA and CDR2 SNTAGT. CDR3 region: CASSDSPGPVSGQYF. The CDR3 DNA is TGTGCCAGCAGTGACTCCCCTGGGCCCGTTTCGGGGCAGTACTTC.

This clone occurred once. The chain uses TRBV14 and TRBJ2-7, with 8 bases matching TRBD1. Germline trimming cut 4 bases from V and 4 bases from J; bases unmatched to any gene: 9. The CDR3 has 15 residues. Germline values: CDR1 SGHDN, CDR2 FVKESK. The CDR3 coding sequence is TGTGCCAGCAGCCCCGTATACAGGGGGATTTACGAGCAGTACTTC. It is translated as CASSPVYRGIYEQYF.

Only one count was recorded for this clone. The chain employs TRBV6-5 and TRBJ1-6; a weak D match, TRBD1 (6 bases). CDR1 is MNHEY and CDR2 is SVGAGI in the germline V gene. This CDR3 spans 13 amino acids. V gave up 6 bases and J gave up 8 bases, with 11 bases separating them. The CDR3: CASRLNRDSPLHF. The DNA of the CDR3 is TGTGCCAGCAGACTTAACAGGGATTCACCCCTCCACTTT.

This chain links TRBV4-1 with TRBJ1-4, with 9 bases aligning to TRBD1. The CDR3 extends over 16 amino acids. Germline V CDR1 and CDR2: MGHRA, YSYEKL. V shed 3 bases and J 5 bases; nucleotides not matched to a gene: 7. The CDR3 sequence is CASSQFNRGPNEKLFF. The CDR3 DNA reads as TGCGCCAGCAGCCAGTTCAACAGGGGGCCGAATGAAAAACTGTTTTTT.

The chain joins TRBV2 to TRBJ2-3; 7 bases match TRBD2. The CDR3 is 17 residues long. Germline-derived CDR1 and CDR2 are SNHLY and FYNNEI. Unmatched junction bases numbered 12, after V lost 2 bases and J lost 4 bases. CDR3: CASSEWAGRGESDTQYF. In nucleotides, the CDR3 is TGTGCCAGCAGTGAATGGGCGGGACGGGGGGAGTCAGATACGCAGTATTTT.

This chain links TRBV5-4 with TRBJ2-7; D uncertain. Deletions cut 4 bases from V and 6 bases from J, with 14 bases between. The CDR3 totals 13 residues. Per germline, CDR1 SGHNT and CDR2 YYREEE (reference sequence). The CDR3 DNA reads TGTGCCAGCAGCCCGATCGTGACGGGCGAGCAGTACTTC. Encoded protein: CASSPIVTGEQYF.

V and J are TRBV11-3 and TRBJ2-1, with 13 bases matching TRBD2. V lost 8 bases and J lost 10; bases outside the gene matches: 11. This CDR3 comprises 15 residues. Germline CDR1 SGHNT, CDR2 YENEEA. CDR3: CASGRTTSGGREQFF. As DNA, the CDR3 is TGTGCCAGCGGCCGAACGACTAGCGGGGGGAGAGAGCAGTTCTTC. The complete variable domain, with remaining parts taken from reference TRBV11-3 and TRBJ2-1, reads EAGVVQSPRYKIIEKKQPVAFWCNPISGHNTLYWYLQNLGQGPELLIRYENEEAVDDSQLPKDRFSAERLKGVDSTLKIQPAELGDSAVYLCASGRTTSGGREQFFGPGTRLTVL.

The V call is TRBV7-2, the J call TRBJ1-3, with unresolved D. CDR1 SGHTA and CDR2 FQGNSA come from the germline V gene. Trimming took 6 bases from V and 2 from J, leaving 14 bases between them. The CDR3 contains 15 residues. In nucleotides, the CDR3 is TGTGCCAGCAGTGCATTAGCGGTACCTGGAAACACCATATATTTT. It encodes CASSALAVPGNTIYF.

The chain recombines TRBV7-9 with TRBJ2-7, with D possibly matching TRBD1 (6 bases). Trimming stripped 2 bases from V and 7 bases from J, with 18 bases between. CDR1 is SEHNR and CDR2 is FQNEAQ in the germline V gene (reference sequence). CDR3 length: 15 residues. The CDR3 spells CASSLLGPGASEQYF. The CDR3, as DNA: TGTGCCAGCAGCTTACTGGGCCCAGGGGCGAGTGAGCAGTACTTC.